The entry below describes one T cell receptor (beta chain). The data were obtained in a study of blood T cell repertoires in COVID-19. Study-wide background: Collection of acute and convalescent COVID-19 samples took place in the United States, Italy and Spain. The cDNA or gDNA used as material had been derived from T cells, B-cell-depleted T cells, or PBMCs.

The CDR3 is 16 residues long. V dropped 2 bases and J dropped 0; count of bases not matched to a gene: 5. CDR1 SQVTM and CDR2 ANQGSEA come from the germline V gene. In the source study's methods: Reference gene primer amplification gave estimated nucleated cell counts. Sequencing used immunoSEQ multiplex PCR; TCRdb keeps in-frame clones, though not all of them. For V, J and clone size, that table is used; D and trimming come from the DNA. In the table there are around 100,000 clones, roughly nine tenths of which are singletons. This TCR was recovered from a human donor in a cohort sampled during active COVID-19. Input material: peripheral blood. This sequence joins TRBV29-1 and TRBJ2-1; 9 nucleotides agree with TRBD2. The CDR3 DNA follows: TGCAGCGTTGAAACCCCTAGCGGGAACTCCTACAATGAGCAGTTCTTC. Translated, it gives CSVETPSGNSYNEQFF.